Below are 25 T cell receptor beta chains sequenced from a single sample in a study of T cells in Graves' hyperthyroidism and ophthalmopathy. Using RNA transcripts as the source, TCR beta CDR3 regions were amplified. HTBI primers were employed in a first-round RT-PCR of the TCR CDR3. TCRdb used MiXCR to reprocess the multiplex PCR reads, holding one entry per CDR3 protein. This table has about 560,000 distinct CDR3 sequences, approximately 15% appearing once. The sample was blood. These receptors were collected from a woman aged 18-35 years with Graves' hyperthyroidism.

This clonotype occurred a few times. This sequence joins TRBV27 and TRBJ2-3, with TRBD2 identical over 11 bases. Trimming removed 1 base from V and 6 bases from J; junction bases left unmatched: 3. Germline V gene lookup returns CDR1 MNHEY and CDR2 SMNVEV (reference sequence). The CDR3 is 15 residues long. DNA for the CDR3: TGTGCCAGCAGTTTATGGACTAGCGGGTCCGATACGCAGTATTTT. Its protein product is CASSLWTSGSDTQYF.

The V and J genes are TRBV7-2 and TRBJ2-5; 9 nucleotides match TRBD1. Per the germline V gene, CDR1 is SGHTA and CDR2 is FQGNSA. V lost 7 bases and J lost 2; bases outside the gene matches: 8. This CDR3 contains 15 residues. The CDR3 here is CASTLDRGIQETQYF. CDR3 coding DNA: TGTGCCAGCACCCTAGACAGGGGGATTCAAGAGACCCAGTACTTC.

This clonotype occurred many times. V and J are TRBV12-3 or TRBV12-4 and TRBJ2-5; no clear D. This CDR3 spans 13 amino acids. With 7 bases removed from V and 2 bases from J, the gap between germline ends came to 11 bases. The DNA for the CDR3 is TGTGCCAGCACCCATCCGGGTCAAGAGACCCAGTACTTC. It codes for CASTHPGQETQYF.

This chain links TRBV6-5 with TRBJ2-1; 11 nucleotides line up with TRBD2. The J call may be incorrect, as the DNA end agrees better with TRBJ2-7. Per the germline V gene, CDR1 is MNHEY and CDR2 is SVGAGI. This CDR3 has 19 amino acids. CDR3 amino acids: CASSYLASGRPSSYNEQYF. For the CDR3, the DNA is TGTGCCAGCAGTTACTTAGCTAGCGGGAGGCCGAGCTCCTACAATGAGCAGTACTTC.

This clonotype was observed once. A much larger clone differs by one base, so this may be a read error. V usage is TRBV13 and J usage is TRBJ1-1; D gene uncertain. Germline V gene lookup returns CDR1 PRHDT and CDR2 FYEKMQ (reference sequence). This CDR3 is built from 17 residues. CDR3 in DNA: TGTGCCAGCAGCTTAAAGGCAGGCATCGGGTGGAACACTGAAGGTTTCTTT. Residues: CASSLKAGIGWNTEGFF.

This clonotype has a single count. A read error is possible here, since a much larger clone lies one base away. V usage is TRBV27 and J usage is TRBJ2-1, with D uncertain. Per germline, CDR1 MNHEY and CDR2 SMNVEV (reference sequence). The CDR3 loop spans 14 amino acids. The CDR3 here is CPSSLWGSYNEQFF. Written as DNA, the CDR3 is TGTCCCAGCAGTTTATGGGGTTCCTACAATGAGCAGTTCTTC.

CDR3 DNA: TGTGCCATCACCCGGACAGAGAACACTGAAGCTTTCTTT. Residues: CAITRTENTEAFF. This chain joins TRBV10-3 and TRBJ1-1, with a possible D match to TRBD1 (6 bases). The CDR3 is 13 residues long. V was cut by 7 bases and J by 1 base, with 10 bases left in between. Germline assignment: CDR1 ENHRY and CDR2 SYGVKD.

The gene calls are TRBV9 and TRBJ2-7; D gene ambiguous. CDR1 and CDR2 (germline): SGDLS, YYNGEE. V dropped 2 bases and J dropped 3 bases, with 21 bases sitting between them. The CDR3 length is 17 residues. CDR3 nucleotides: TGTGCCAGCAGCGTTCCATCTGGTACTCCTCCCAACTACGAGCAGTACTTC. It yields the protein CASSVPSGTPPNYEQYF.

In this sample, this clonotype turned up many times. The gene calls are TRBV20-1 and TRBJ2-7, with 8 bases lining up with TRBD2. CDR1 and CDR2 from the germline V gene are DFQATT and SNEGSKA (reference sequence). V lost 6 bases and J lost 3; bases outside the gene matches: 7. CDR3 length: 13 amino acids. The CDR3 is CSALSGTRYEQYF. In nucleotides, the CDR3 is TGCAGTGCCCTTAGCGGGACACGCTACGAGCAGTACTTC.

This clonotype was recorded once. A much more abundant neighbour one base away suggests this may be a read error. Here the CDR3 reads CASSEASGGLKTQYF. The CDR3, as DNA: TGTGCCAGCAGCGAAGCTAGCGGGGGGCTCAAGACCCAGTACTTC. The chain employs TRBV12-3 or TRBV12-4 and TRBJ2-5, with 11 bases fitting TRBD2. V was pared by 6 bases and J by 6 bases, with 9 bases of the junction left unmatched. The CDR3 runs 15 residues.

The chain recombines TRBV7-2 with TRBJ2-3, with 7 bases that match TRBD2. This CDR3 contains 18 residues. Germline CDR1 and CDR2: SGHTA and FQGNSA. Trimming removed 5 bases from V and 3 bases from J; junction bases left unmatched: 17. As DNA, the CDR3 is TGTGCCAGCAGCCGCTTGGGAGGGAGGGCCTTTCGGACAGATACGCAGTATTTT. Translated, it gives CASSRLGGRAFRTDTQYF.

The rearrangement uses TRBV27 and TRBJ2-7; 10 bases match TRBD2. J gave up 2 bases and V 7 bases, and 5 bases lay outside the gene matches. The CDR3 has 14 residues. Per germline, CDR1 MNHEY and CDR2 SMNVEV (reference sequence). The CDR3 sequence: CASKNSGGPYEQYF. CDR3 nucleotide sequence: TGTGCCAGCAAAAATAGCGGGGGGCCCTACGAGCAGTACTTC.

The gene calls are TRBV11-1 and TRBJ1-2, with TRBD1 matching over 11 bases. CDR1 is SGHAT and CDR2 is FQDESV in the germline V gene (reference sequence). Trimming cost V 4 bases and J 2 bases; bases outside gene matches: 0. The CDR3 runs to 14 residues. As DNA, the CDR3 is TGTGCCAGCAGCTGGGACAGGGGGAACTATGGCTACACCTTC. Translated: CASSWDRGNYGYTF.

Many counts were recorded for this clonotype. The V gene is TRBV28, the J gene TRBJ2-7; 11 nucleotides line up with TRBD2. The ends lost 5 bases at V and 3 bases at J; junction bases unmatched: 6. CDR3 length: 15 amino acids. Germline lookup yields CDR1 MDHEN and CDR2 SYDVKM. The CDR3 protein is CASSGLAGEGYEQYF. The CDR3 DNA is TGTGCCAGCAGTGGACTAGCGGGCGAAGGCTACGAGCAGTACTTC. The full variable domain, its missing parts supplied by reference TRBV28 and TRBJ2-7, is DVKVTQSSRYLVKRTGEKVFLECVQDMDHENMFWYRQDPGLGLRLIYFSYDVKMKEKGDIPEGYSVSREKKERFSLILESASTNQTSMYLCASSGLAGEGYEQYFGPGTRLTVT.

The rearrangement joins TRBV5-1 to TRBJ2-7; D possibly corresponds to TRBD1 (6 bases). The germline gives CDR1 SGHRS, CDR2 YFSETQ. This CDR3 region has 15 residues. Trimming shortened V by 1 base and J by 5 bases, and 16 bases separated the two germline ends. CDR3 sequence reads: CASSLLTSDRHEQYF. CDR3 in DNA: TGCGCCAGCAGCTTGCTTACTTCGGACAGACACGAGCAGTACTTC.

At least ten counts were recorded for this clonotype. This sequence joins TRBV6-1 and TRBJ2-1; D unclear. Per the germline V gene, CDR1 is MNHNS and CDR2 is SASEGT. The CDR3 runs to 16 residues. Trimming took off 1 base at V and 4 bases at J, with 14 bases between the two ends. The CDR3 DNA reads TGTGCCAGCAGTGAAGGTAGGAGTAGCAAGTACAATGAGCAGTTCTTC. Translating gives CASSEGRSSKYNEQFF.

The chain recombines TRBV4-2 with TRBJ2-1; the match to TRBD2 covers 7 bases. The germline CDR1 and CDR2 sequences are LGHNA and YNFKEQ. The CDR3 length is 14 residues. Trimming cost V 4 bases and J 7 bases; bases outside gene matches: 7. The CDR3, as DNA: TGTGCCAGCAGCCCTCGCGGGGGAGTAAATGAGCAGTTCTTC. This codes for CASSPRGGVNEQFF.

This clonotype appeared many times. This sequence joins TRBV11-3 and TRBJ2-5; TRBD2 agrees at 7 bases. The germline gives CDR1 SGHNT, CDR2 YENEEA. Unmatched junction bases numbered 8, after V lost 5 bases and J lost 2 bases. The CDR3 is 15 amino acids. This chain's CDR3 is CASSAGTMGQETQYF. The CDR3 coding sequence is TGTGCCAGCAGCGCTGGGACTATGGGGCAAGAGACCCAGTACTTC.

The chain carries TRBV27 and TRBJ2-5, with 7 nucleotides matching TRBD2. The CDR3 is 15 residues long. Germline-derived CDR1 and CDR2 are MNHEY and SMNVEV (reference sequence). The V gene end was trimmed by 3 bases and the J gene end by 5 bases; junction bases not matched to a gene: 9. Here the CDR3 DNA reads TGTGCCAGCAGTTTGTTCGCGGGAGCTGGGGAGACCCAGTACTTC. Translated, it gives CASSLFAGAGETQYF.

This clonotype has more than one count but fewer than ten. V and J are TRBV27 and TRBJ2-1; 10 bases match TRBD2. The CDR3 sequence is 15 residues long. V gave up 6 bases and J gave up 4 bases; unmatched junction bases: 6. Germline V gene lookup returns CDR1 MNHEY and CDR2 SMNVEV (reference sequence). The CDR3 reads CASRRLAGSYNEQFF. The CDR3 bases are TGTGCCAGCAGGAGACTAGCGGGTTCTTACAATGAGCAGTTCTTC.

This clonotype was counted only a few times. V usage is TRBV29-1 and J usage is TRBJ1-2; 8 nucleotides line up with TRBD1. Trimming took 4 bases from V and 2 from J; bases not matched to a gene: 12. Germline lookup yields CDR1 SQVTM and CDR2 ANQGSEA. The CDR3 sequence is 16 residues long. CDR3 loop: CSVVAWGQARNYGYTF. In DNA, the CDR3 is TGCAGCGTTGTTGCGTGGGGACAGGCTAGGAACTATGGCTACACCTTC.

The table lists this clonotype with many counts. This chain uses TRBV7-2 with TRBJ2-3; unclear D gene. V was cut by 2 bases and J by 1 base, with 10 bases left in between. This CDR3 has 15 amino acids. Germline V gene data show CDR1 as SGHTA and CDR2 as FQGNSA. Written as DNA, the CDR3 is TGTGCCAGCAGCTTATTACAGTTCGGCACAGATACGCAGTATTTT. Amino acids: CASSLLQFGTDTQYF.

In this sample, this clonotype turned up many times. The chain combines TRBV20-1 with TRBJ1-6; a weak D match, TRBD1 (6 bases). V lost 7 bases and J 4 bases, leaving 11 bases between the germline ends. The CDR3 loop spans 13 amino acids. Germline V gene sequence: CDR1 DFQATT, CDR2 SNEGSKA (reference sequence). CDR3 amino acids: CSGRTAYNSPLHF. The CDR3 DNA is TGCAGTGGCAGGACAGCATATAATTCACCCCTCCACTTT.

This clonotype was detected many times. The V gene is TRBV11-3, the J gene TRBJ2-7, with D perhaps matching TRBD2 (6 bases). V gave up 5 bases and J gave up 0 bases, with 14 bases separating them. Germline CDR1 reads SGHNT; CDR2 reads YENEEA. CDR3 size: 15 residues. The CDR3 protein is CASSPLGGSSYEQYF. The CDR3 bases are TGTGCCAGCAGCCCTCTTGGGGGGAGCTCCTACGAGCAGTACTTC. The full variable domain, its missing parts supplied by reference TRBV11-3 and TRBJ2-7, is EAGVVQSPRYKIIEKKQPVAFWCNPISGHNTLYWYLQNLGQGPELLIRYENEEAVDDSQLPKDRFSAERLKGVDSTLKIQPAELGDSAVYLCASSPLGGSSYEQYFGPGTRLTVT.

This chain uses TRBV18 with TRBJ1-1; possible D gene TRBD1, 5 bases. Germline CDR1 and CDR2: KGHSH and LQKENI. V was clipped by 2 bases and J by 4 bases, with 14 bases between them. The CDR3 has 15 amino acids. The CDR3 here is CASSPGAGSGTEAFF. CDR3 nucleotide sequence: TGTGCCAGCTCACCAGGGGCAGGCAGCGGCACTGAAGCTTTCTTT.